These T cell receptor beta chains were read from a single sample in a study of radiation and T cells in renal cell carcinoma. Only in-frame clones appear in the TCRdb table, and some are missing; sequencing was by immunoSEQ multiplex PCR. The sample lists tens of thousands of clones; roughly 79% were seen once. The input for sequencing was blood, taken from a patient whose treatment included radiotherapy and nephrectomy. These receptors originate from a man in his fifties or sixties with renal cell carcinoma. Each CDR3 is given with its conserved first and last residue. The D gene is left open where the match is weak. Size is stated for part of the rows, as once, few or many counts, or as a class when the clone is expanded.

size	J	D	V	CDR3	DNA
few	TRBJ1-2	.	TRBV7-8	CASSLVLQGSMSDGYTF	TGTGCCAGCAGCTTAGTGCTTCAGGGCTCAATGTCGGATGGCTACACCTTC
.	TRBJ1-4	.	TRBV6-1	CASSEGDEKLFF	TGTGCCAGCAGTGAGGGGGACGAAAAACTGTTTTTT
.	TRBJ2-1	.	TRBV29-1	CSVEAEAGTGRTSEYLSSYNEQFF	TGCAGCGTTGAAGCCGAGGCGGGGACAGGCCGAACTAGCGAGTACCTGAGCTCCTACAATGAGCAGTTCTTC
.	TRBJ1-2	.	TRBV7-8	CASSFDDYGYTF	TGTGCCAGCAGCTTTGACGACTATGGCTACACCTTC
.	TRBJ2-1	.	TRBV27	CASSRRYQVGSRSSYNEQFF	TGTGCCAGCAGTCGACGTTATCAGGTAGGGAGCCGAAGCTCCTACAATGAGCAGTTCTTC
once	TRBJ2-3	TRBD2	TRBV5-1	CASSLVLAGTDTQYF	TGCGCCAGCAGCTTGGTACTAGCGGGCACAGATACGCAGTATTTT
.	TRBJ2-5	TRBD2	TRBV7-2	CASSLGTSGGLLETQYF	TGTGCCAGCAGCTTAGGGACTAGCGGGGGGCTTCTTGAGACCCAGTACTTC
few	TRBJ1-1	.	TRBV29-1	CSVARTGPTEAFF	TGCAGCGTTGCCCGTACAGGCCCCACTGAAGCTTTCTTT
.	TRBJ2-2	.	TRBV6-1	CASSDTNTGELFF	TGTGCCAGCAGTGATACGAACACCGGGGAGCTGTTTTTT
.	TRBJ2-2	TRBD1	TRBV9	CASSVGTGIGELFF	TGTGCCAGCAGCGTGGGGACAGGCATCGGGGAGCTGTTTTTT
.	TRBJ1-6	.	TRBV7-6	CASSPGQYNSPLHF	TGTGCCAGCAGCCCAGGACAGTATAATTCACCCCTCCACTTT
.	TRBJ2-3	TRBD1	TRBV5-4	CASSIGQGTDTQYF	TGTGCCAGCAGCATCGGACAGGGAACAGATACGCAGTATTTT
.	TRBJ1-4	TRBD1	TRBV9	CASSVGRGHTNEKLFF	TGTGCCAGCAGCGTGGGTAGGGGGCACACTAATGAAAAACTGTTTTTT
.	TRBJ2-3	.	TRBV2	CASSDWRPTDTQYF	TGTGCCAGCAGTGACTGGAGGCCCACAGATACGCAGTATTTT
.	TRBJ1-6	.	TRBV7-8	CASRHRGADHSPLHF	TGTGCCAGCAGGCATAGAGGGGCAGACCATTCACCCCTCCACTTT
.	TRBJ2-3	.	TRBV29-1	CSALASTDTQYF	TGCAGCGCCCTAGCTAGCACAGATACGCAGTATTTT
.	TRBJ1-3	.	TRBV15	CATSRDTLSSGNTIYF	TGTGCCACCAGCAGGGACACCCTGAGCTCTGGAAACACCATATATTTT
.	TRBJ2-3	TRBD2	TRBV29-1	CSVEETTSGSWPGTDTQYF	TGCAGCGTTGAAGAAACTACTAGCGGGAGCTGGCCTGGCACAGATACGCAGTATTTT